This passage covers 16 T cell receptor beta chains from one sample sequenced in a study of blood T cell repertoires in COVID-19. Here immunoSEQ multiplex PCR was the method, and the copy in TCRdb shows in-frame clones only, minus some. The profile covers some 77,000 clones, with around 81% appearing a single time and around 20% taken by the ten largest. Material: peripheral blood. Receptors originate from a woman in her 70s with acute or convalescent COVID-19.

The chain is built from TRBV15 and TRBJ1-4, with a possible D match to TRBD1 (6 bases). The CDR3 runs 18 residues. CDR1 LNHNV and CDR2 YYDKDF come from the germline V gene (reference sequence). Trimming pared 3 bases from V and 5 bases from J, leaving 22 bases between. CDR3 in amino acids: CATSRERTDRPLNEKLFF. The DNA for the CDR3 is TGTGCCACCAGCAGGGAGAGGACAGACCGACCCCTAAATGAAAAACTGTTTTTT.

By share, this clone counts as medium-sized. The CDR3 is CASSLTGGNSYNEQFF. CDR3 sequence (DNA): TGCGCCAGCAGTCTAACAGGGGGCAACTCCTACAATGAGCAGTTCTTC. J is TRBJ2-1 and V is TRBV10-1, with 9 positions matching TRBD1. This CDR3 has 16 residues. The germline V gene encodes CDR1 WNHNN and CDR2 SYGVQD (reference sequence). V lost 5 bases, J lost 0 bases, and 5 bases stayed unmatched.

About this clone: One junction end disagrees with the germline gene, perhaps due to a read error. This chain joins TRBV28 and TRBJ2-7, with D perhaps TRBD2 (6 bases). This CDR3 has 13 residues. From germline, CDR1 is MDHEN and CDR2 SYDVKM. CDR3 amino acids: CASSLRPPTSPHF. The CDR3 region has the DNA TGTGCCAGCAGTTTAAGACCGCCCACTAGCCCCCACTTC.

The CDR3 reads CASTFTGGSPLHF. The CDR3 DNA reads as TGTGCCAGCACCTTTACGGGTGGTTCACCCCTCCACTTT. The chain employs TRBV27 and TRBJ1-6; unclear D gene. Germline V gene sequence: CDR1 MNHEY, CDR2 SMNVEV (reference sequence). V gave up 7 bases and J gave up 9 bases, with 13 bases separating them. The CDR3 loop spans 13 amino acids.

The chain joins TRBV20-1 to TRBJ2-1; TRBD1 might be the D (6 bases). The V end lost 0 bases, the J end lost 10 bases, and 7 bases lay between the germline ends. CDR1 DFQATT and CDR2 SNEGSKA come from the germline V gene (reference sequence). The CDR3 consists of 11 residues. The CDR3 DNA reads TGCAGTGCTAGAGATGACAGGGAGCAGTTCTTC. Its translation is CSARDDREQFF.

The rearrangement links TRBV7-9 to TRBJ2-1; 10 bases align to TRBD2. Unmatched junction bases numbered 6, after V lost 5 bases and J lost 5 bases. The CDR3 is 15 amino acids. Per the germline V gene, CDR1 is SEHNR and CDR2 is FQNEAQ (reference sequence). The CDR3 region is CASSPRLAGNNEQFF. CDR3 in DNA: TGTGCCAGCAGCCCCCGACTAGCGGGTAACAATGAGCAGTTCTTC.

In this sample, this clone turned up once. V is TRBV28 and J is TRBJ1-2; the match to TRBD1 covers 7 bases. Germline trimming cut 10 bases from V and 0 bases from J; bases unmatched to any gene: 8. The CDR3 is 14 amino acids. Germline V gives CDR1 MDHEN, CDR2 SYDVKM. The CDR3 sequence is CAIHSGTANYGYTF. CDR3 sequence (DNA): TGTGCCATTCATTCCGGGACAGCTAACTATGGCTACACCTTC.

This chain joins TRBV28 and TRBJ1-2, with D perhaps matching TRBD1 (5 bases). Trimming took 3 bases from V and 8 from J, leaving 10 bases between them. The CDR3 extends over 12 amino acids. Germline V gene sequence: CDR1 MDHEN, CDR2 SYDVKM. In DNA, the CDR3 is TGTGCCAGCAGTTTGTCAGGGCTGGGCTACACCTTC. This gives the protein CASSLSGLGYTF.

This chain joins TRBV5-1 and TRBJ2-3; the match to TRBD2 covers 14 bases. V shed 10 bases and J 5 bases; nucleotides not matched to a gene: 6. This CDR3 is built from 14 residues. Germline V gene sequence: CDR1 SGHRS, CDR2 YFSETQ. CDR3 in DNA: TGCGCCTCCGGGACTAGCGGGAGAATAGATACGCAGTATTTT. Protein: CASGTSGRIDTQYF.

The rearrangement joins TRBV7-2 to TRBJ1-2, with 9 bases that match TRBD1. Germline V gives CDR1 SGHTA, CDR2 FQGNSA. Trimming at V came to 2 bases and at J to 3 bases, leaving 4 bases not matched to a gene. CDR3 size: 15 residues. CDR3: CASSLMRTGDYGYTF. CDR3 in DNA: TGTGCCAGCAGCTTAATGAGGACAGGGGACTATGGCTACACCTTC.

This clone was picked up a small number of times. This chain links TRBV6-2 or TRBV6-3 with TRBJ1-5; D may be TRBD1 (6 bases). Germline V lookup: CDR1 MNHEY, CDR2 SVGEGT. Trimming stripped 4 bases from V and 0 bases from J, with 25 bases between. The CDR3 is 20 amino acids. The CDR3 sequence is CASSLDPTGITGSSNQPQHF. CDR3 DNA: TGTGCCAGCAGTTTGGACCCCACAGGGATCACAGGGAGTAGCAATCAGCCCCAGCATTTT.

The rearrangement uses TRBV7-9 and TRBJ1-5; 11 bases align to TRBD1. Losses at the gene ends were 5 bases for V and 2 bases for J; bases not matched to a gene: 5. The CDR3 is 16 amino acids. From germline, CDR1 is SEHNR and CDR2 FQNEAQ (reference sequence). CDR3 sequence reads: CASSPEGQGGNQPQHF. CDR3 bases: TGTGCCAGCAGCCCCGAGGGACAGGGGGGCAATCAGCCCCAGCATTTT.

The chain recombines TRBV10-1 with TRBJ2-5, with D possibly being TRBD2 (6 bases). V lost 0 bases and J lost 5, with 10 bases in between. The germline CDR1 and CDR2 sequences are WNHNN and SYGVQD (reference sequence). The CDR3 has 14 amino acids. The CDR3 loop is CASSESPGRETQYF. DNA for the CDR3: TGCGCCAGCAGTGAGTCGCCAGGGAGGGAGACCCAGTACTTC.

This clone was counted once. The chain couples TRBV5-6 to TRBJ2-1; the match to TRBD1 covers 10 bases. The germline CDR1 and CDR2 sequences are SGHDT and YYEEEE. This CDR3 has 15 amino acids. With V trimmed by 2 bases and J by 4 bases, 3 bases remained unmatched. This CDR3 is CASSFGTGAYNEQFF. The CDR3 DNA is TGTGCCAGCAGCTTCGGGACAGGGGCTTACAATGAGCAGTTCTTC.

The chain carries TRBV11-2 and TRBJ2-7; TRBD2 agrees at 11 bases. CDR1 and CDR2 from the germline V gene are SGHAT and FQNNGV. The CDR3 length is 17 residues. Trimming took 6 bases from V and 3 from J; bases not matched to a gene: 13. In DNA form, the CDR3 reads TGTGCCAGCAGGTCTAGGCAAGGGACTAGCGGATTCTACGAGCAGTACTTC. Its translation is CASRSRQGTSGFYEQYF.

The rearrangement uses TRBV5-1 and TRBJ2-7, with TRBD2 matching over 10 bases. The CDR3 is 15 amino acids. V was clipped by 4 bases and J by 4 bases; unmatched bases: 8. Germline V CDR1 and CDR2: SGHRS, YFSETQ. CDR3 loop: CASSPSSGREYEQYF. The DNA for the CDR3 is TGCGCCAGCAGCCCCTCTAGCGGGAGAGAATACGAGCAGTACTTC.